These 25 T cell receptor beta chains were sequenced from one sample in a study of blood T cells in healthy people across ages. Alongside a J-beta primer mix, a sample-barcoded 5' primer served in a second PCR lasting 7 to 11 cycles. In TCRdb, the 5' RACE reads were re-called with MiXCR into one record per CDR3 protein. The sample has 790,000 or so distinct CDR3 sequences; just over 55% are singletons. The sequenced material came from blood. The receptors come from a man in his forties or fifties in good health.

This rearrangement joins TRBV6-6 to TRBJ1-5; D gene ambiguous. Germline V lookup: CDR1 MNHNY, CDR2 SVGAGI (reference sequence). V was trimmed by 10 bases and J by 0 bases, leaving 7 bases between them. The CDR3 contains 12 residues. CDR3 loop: CAISYSNQPQHF. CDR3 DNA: TGTGCCATCTCGTATAGCAATCAGCCCCAGCATTTT.

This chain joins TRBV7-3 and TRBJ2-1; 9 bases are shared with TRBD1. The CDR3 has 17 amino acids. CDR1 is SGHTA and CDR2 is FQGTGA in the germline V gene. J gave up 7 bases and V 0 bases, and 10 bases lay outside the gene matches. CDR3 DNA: TGTGCCAGCAGCTTAACGTCTGGGACAGGGTTCCGGAATGAGCAGTTCTTC. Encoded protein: CASSLTSGTGFRNEQFF. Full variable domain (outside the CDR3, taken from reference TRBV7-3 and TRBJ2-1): GAGVSQTPSNKVTEKGKYVELRCDPISGHTALYWYRQSLGQGPEFLIYFQGTGAADDSGLPNDRFFAVRPEGSVSTLKIQRTERGDSAVYLCASSLTSGTGFRNEQFFGPGTRLTVL.

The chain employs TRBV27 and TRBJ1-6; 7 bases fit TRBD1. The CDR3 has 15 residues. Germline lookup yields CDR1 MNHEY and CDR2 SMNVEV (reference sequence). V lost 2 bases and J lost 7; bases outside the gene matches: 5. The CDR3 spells CASSLTTGLNSPLHF. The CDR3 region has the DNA TGTGCCAGCAGTTTAACGACAGGGTTGAATTCACCCCTCCACTTT.

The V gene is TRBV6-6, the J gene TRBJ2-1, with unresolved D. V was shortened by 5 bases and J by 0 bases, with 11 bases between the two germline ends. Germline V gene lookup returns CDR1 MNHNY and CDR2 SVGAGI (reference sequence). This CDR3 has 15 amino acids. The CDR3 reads CASSPQKSSYNEQFF. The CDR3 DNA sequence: TGTGCCAGCAGTCCCCAGAAAAGCTCCTACAATGAGCAGTTCTTC.

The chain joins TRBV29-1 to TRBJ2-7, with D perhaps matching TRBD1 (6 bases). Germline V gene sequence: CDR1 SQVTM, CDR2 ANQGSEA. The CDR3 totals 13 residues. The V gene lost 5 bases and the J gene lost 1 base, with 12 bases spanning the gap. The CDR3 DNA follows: TGCAGCGTTCCCTCGGACAGTTCCTACGAGCAGTACTTC. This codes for CSVPSDSSYEQYF.

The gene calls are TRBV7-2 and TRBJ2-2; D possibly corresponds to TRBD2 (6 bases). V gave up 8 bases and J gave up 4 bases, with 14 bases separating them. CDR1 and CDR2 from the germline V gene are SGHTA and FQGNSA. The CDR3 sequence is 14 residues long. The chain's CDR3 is CASGLGSRTGELFF. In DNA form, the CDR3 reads TGTGCCAGCGGGCTCGGGAGTCGCACCGGGGAGCTGTTTTTT. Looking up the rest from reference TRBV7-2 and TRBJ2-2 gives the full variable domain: GAGVSQSPSNKVTEKGKDVELRCDPISGHTALYWYRQSLGQGLEFLIYFQGNSAPDKSGLPSDRFSAERTGGSVSTLTIQRTQQEDSAVYLCASGLGSRTGELFFGEGSRLTVL.

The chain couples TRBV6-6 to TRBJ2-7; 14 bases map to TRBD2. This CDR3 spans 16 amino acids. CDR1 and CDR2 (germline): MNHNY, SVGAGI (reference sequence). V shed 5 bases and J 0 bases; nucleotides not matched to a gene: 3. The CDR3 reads CASSGTSGGPSYEQYF. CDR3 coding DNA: TGTGCCAGCAGTGGGACTAGCGGGGGTCCCTCCTACGAGCAGTACTTC.

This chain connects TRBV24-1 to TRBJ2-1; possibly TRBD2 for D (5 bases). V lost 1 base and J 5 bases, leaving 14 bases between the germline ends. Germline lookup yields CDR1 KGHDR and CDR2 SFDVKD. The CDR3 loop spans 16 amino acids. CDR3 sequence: CATSDFGLAGDNEQFF. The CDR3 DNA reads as TGTGCCACCAGTGATTTTGGTCTAGCAGGAGACAATGAGCAGTTCTTC.

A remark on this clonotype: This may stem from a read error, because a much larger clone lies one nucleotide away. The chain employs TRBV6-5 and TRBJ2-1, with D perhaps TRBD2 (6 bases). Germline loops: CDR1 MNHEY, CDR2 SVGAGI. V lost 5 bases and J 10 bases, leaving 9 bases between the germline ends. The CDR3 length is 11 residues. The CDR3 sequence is CASSTDYEQFF. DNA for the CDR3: TGTGCCAGCAGTACGGACTACGAGCAGTTCTTC.

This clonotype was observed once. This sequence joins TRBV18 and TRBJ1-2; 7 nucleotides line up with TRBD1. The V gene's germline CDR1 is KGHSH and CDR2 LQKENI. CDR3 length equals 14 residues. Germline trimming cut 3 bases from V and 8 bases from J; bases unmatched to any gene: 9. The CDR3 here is CASSPGQLLGGYTF. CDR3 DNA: TGTGCCAGCTCACCGGGACAGCTCCTTGGGGGCTACACCTTC.

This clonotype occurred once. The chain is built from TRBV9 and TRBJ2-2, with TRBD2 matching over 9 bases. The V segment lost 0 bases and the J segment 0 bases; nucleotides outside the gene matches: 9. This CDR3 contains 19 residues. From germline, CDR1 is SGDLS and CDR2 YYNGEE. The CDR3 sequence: CASSVGVSGRTANTGELFF. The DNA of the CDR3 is TGTGCCAGCAGCGTAGGGGTTAGCGGGAGAACCGCGAACACCGGGGAGCTGTTTTTT.

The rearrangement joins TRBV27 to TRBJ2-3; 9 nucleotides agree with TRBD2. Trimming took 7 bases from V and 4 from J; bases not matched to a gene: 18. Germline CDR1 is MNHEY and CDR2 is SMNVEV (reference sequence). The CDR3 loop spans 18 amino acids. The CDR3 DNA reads TGTGCCAGCAATCTCCGCCCGAATGTAGCGGGAGTTGCAGATACGCAGTATTTT. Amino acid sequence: CASNLRPNVAGVADTQYF.

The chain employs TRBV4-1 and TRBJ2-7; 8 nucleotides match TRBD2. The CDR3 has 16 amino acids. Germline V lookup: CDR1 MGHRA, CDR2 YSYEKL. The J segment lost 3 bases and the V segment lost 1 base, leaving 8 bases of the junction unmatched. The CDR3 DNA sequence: TGCGCCAGCAGCCAAGTGGCCTCAGCGGGAGTCTACGAGCAGTACTTC. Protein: CASSQVASAGVYEQYF.

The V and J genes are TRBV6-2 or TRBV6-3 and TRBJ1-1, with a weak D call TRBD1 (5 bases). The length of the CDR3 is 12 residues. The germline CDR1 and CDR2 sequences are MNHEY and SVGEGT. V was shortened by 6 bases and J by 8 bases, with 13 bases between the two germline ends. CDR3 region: CASSQLRDEAFF. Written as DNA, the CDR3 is TGTGCCAGCAGCCAACTCCGGGACGAAGCTTTCTTT.

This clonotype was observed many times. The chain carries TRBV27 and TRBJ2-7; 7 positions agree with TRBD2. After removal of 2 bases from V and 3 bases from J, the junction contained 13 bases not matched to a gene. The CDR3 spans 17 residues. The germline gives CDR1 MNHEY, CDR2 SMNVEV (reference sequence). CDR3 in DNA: TGTGCCAGCAGTTTAAAAGGGTCGAGGGAGGGATACTACGAGCAGTACTTC. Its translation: CASSLKGSREGYYEQYF.

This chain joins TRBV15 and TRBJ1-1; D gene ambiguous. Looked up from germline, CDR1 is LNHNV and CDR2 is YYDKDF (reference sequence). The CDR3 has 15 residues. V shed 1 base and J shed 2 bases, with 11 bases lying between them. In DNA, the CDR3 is TGTGCCACCAGCAGAGTAAATCAGGTAAACACTGAAGCTTTCTTT. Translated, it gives CATSRVNQVNTEAFF.

CDR3 in amino acids: CASLGRGGAQETQYF. The CDR3, as DNA: TGTGCCAGCCTCGGACGGGGGGGCGCCCAAGAGACCCAGTACTTC. The rearrangement uses TRBV11-2 and TRBJ2-5; 8 bases align to TRBD2. The CDR3 spans 15 residues. CDR1 is SGHAT and CDR2 is FQNNGV in the germline V gene. With 8 bases clipped from V and 1 base from J, the junction kept 9 bases outside the gene matches.

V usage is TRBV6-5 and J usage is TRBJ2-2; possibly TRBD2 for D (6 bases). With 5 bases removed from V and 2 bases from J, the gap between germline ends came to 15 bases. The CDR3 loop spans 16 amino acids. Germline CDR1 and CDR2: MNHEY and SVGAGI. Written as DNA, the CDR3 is TGTGCCAGCAGTCGCCTGGGGGGTCGTAACACCGGGGAGCTGTTTTTT. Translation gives CASSRLGGRNTGELFF.

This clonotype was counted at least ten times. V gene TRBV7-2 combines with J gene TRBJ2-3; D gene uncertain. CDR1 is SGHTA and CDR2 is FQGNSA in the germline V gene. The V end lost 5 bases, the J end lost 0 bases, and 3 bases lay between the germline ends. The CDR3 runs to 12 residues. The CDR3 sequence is CASSQSTDTQYF. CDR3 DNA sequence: TGTGCCAGCAGCCAGAGCACAGATACGCAGTATTTT.

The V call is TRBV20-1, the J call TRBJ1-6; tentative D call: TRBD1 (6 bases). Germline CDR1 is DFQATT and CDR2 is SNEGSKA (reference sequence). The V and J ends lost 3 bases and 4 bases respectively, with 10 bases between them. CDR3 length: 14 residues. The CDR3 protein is CSASGGRYNSPLHF. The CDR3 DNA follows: TGCAGTGCTAGCGGGGGGCGTTATAATTCACCCCTCCACTTT.

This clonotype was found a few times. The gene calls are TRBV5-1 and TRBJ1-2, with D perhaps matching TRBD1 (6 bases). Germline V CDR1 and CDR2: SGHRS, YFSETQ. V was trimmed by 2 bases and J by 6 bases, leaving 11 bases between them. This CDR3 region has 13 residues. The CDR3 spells CASSLQGRNGYTF. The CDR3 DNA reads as TGCGCCAGCAGCTTACAGGGACGGAATGGCTACACCTTC.

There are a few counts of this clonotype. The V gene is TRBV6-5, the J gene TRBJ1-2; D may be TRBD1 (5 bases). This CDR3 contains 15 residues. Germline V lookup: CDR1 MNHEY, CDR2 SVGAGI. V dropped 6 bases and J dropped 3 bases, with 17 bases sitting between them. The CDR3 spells CASSSPSDRYYGYTF. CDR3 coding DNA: TGTGCCAGCAGCTCTCCTAGCGACAGATACTATGGCTACACCTTC.

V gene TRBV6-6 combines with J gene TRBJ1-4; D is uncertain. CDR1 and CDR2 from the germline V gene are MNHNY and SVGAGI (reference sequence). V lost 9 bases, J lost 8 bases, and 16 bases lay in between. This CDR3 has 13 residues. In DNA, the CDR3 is TGTGCCAGTACTTTTTCGGGTTTGGAAAAACTGTTTTTT. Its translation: CASTFSGLEKLFF.

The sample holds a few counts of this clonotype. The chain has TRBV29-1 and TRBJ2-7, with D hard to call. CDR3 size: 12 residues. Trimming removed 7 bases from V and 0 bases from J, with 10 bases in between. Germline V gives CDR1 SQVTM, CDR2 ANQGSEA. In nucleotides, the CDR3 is TGCAGCGCCCTAAAAAGCTCCTACGAGCAGTACTTC. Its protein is CSALKSSYEQYF.

CDR3 sequence: CASKKTSGANVLTF. DNA for the CDR3: TGTGCCAGCAAGAAGACCTCTGGGGCCAACGTCCTGACTTTC. The V gene is TRBV6-4, the J gene TRBJ2-6; D is uncertain. Germline V gene data show CDR1 as MRHNA and CDR2 as SNTAGT. This CDR3 has 14 residues. V lost 7 bases and J 0 bases, leaving 7 bases between the germline ends.